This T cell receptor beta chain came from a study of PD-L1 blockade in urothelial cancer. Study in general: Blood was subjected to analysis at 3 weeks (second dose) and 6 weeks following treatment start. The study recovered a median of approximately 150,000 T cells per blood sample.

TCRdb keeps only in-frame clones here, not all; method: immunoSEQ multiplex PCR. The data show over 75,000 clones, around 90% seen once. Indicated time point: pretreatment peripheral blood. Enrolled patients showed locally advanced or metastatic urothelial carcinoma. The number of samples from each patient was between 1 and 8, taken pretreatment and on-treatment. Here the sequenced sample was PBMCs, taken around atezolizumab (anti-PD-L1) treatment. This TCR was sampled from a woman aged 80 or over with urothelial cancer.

CDR3 residues: CASSVDEGSGSRNTQYF. The CDR3 DNA reads TGTGCCAGCAGCGTAGATGAGGGTAGCGGGAGCCGAAATACGCAGTATTTT. V and J are TRBV9 and TRBJ2-3, with 9 bases lining up with TRBD2. Germline lookup yields CDR1 SGDLS and CDR2 YYNGEE. The CDR3 has 17 amino acids. J gave up 7 bases and V 0 bases, and 12 bases lay outside the gene matches.